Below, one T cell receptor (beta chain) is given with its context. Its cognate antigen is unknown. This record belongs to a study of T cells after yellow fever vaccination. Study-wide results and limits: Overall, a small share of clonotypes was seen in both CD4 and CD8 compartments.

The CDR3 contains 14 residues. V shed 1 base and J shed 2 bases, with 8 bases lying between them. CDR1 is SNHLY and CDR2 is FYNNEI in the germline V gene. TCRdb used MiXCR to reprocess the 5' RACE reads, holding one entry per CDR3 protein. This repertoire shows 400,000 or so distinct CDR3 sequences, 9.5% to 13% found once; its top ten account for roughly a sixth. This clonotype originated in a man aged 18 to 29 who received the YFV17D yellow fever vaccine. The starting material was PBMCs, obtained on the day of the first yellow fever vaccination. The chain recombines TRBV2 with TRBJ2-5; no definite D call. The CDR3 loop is CASSEVELQETQYF. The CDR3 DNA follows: TGTGCCAGCAGTGAAGTGGAGTTACAAGAGACCCAGTACTTC.